What follows is one TCR beta chain and its context. The method was immunoSEQ multiplex PCR; TCRdb's version includes in-frame clones alone and lacks a portion of them. The sample records 250,000 or so clones, around 90% being singletons. This specimen comes from a study of blood T cell repertoires in COVID-19. The sequence came from a woman in her 70s with active or convalescent COVID-19. Material: peripheral blood.

The CDR3 sequence: CASSESQGPYEQYF. The CDR3 nucleotides are TGTGCCAGCAGTGAAAGCCAGGGCCCCTACGAGCAGTACTTC. The chain links TRBV6-1 to TRBJ2-7, with a tentative D call TRBD1 (5 bases). V was clipped by 2 bases and J by 2 bases, with 10 bases between them. The germline V gene encodes CDR1 MNHNS and CDR2 SASEGT. The CDR3 loop spans 14 amino acids.